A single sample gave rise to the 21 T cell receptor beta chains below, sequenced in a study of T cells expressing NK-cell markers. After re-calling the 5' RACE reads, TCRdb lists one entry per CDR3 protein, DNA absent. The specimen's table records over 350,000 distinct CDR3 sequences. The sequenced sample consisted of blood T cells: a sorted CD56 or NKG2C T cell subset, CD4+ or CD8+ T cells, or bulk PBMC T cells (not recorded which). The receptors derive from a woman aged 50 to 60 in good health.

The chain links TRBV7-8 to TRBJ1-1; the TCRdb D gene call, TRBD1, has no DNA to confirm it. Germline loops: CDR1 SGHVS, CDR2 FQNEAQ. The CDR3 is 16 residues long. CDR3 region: CASSSAGTGRGTEAFF.

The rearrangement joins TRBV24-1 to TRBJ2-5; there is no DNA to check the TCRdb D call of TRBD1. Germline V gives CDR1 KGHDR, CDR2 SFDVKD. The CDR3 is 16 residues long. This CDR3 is CATSDIGTLDAETQYF.

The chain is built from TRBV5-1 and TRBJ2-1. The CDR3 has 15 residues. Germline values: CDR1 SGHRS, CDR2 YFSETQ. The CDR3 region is CASSWTADLYNEQFF.

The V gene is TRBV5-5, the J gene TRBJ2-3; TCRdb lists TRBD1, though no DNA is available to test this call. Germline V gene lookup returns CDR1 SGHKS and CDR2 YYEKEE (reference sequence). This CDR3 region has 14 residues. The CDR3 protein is CASRELPGTDTQYF. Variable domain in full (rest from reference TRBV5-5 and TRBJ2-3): DAGVTQSPTHLIKTRGQQVTLRCSPISGHKSVSWYQQVLGQGPQFIFQYYEKEERGRGNFPDRFSARQFPNYSSELNVNALLLGDSALYLCASRELPGTDTQYFGPGTRLTVL.

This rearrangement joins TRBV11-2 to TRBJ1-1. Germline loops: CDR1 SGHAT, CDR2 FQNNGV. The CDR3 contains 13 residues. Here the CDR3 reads CASSFHSTFEAFF.

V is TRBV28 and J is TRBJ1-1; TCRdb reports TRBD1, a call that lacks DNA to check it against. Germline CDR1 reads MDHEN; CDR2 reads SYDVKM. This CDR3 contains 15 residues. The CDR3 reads CASSFSGTGGTEAFF. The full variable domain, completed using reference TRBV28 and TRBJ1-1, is DVKVTQSSRYLVKRTGEKVFLECVQDMDHENMFWYRQDPGLGLRLIYFSYDVKMKEKGDIPEGYSVSREKKERFSLILESASTNQTSMYLCASSFSGTGGTEAFFGQGTRLTVV.

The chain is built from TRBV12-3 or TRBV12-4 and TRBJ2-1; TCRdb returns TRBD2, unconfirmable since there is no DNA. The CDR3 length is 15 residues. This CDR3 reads CASSSQREGRYEQFF.

The CDR3 region is CASSYTGDTGELFF. The V call is TRBV12-3 or TRBV12-4, the J call TRBJ2-2; lacking DNA, the TRBD2 call made by TCRdb goes unchecked. The CDR3 runs to 14 residues.

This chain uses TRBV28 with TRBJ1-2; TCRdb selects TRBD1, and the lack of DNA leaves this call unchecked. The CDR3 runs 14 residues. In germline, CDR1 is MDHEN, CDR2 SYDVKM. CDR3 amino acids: CATLVDRGRLGYTF.

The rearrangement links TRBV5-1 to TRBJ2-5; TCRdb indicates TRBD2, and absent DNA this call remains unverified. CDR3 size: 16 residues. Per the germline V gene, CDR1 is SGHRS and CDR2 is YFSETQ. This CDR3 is CASSDPTGPTLETQYF.

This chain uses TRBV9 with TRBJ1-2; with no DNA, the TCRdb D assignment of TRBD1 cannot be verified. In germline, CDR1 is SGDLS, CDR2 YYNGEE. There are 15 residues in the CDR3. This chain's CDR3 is CASNPSGQPNYGYTF.

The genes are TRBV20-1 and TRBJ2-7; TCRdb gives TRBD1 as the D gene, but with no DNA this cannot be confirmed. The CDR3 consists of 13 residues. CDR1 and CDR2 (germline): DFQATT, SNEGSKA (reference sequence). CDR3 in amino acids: CSASPDGESEQYF.

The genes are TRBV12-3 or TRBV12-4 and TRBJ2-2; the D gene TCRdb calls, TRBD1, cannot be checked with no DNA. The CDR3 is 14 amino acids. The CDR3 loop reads CASSGAWGYGELFF.

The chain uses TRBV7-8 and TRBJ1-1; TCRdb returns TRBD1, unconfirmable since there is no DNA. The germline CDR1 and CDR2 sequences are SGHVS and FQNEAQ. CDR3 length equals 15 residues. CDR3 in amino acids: CASSLSEGAITEAFF.

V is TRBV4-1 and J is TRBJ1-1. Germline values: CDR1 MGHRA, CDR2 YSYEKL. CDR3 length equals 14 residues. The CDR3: CATRWVQEGTEAFF.

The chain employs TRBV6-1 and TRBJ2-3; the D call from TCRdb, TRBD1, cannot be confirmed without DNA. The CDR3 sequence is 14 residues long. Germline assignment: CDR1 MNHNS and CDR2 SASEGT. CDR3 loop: CASNEGGTGDTQYF.

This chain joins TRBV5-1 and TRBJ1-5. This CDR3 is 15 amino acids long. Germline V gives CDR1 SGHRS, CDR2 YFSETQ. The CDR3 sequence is CASSLVPDLNQPQHF.

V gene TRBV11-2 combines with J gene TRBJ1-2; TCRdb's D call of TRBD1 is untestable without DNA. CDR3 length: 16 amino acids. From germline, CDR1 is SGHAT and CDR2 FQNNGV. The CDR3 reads CASSLVARTGHYGYTF.

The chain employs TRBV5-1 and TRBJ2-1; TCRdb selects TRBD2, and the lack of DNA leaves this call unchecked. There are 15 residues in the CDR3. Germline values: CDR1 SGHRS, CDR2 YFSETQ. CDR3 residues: CASSPGTSGTWGQFF.

This CDR3 reads CASSQDRDRGTEAFF. V usage is TRBV14 and J usage is TRBJ1-1; the TCRdb D gene call, TRBD1, has no DNA to confirm it. This CDR3 region has 15 residues. Germline assignment: CDR1 SGHDN and CDR2 FVKESK. Full variable domain (outside the CDR3, taken from reference TRBV14 and TRBJ1-1): EAGVTQFPSHSVIEKGQTVTLRCDPISGHDNLYWYRRVMGKEIKFLLHFVKESKQDESGMPNNRFLAERTGGTYSTLKVQPAELEDSGVYFCASSQDRDRGTEAFFGQGTRLTVV.

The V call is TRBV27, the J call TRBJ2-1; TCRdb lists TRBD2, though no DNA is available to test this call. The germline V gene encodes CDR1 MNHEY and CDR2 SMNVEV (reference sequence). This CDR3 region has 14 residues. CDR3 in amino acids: CASSFGDSSNEQFF.